Detailed here is one T cell receptor (beta chain). Its antigen is still unknown. The entry originates in a study of vaccination effects on CD4 cells after COVID-19. About the study: Antigen-specific CD4+ T cells were expanded (with viral peptide pools) by the ViraFEST assay ahead of sequencing. A median of 72 days separated the second dose and sampling. Study results and caveats: Substantial clonal contraction characterized both infection- and vaccine-induced clones late after vaccination. Few convalescent patients were included, and no early post-infection timepoints were sampled.

After around ten days in culture, the CD4+ T cells were isolated. The cohort was immunized with two doses of either the BNT162b2 or mRNA-1273 vaccine. Trimming pared 0 bases from V and 11 bases from J, leaving 10 bases between. CDR3 length: 13 amino acids. The germline CDR1 and CDR2 sequences are MNHEY and SVGAGI. TCRdb keeps only in-frame clones here, not all; method: immunoSEQ multiplex PCR. The data contain 66,000 or so clones, roughly four fifths of them singletons. The chain uses TRBV6-5 and TRBJ1-4, with unresolved D. The TCR comes from a human donor who received a COVID-19 vaccine. The sample was CD4+ T cells from PBMCs cultured without peptide, taken after COVID-19 vaccination. CDR3 nucleotides: TGTGCCAGCAGTTACTCTGCGGAAGGGAAACTGTTTTTT. Translated: CASSYSAEGKLFF.